This entry lists 5 T cell receptor beta chains sequenced from one sample in a study of blood T cell repertoires in COVID-19. Sequencing used immunoSEQ multiplex PCR; TCRdb keeps in-frame clones, though not all of them. The sample records roughly 220,000 clones, 85% to 90% being singletons. What was sequenced was peripheral blood. These receptors were taken from a woman between 45 and 65 years old with COVID-19, enrolled during active disease.

V usage is TRBV20-1 and J usage is TRBJ1-5; tentative D call: TRBD1 (5 bases). Trimming stripped 3 bases from V and 9 bases from J, with 15 bases between. This CDR3 is 13 amino acids long. Germline values: CDR1 DFQATT, CDR2 SNEGSKA (reference sequence). CDR3 coding DNA: TGCAGTGCTAGTCGGGCCACCGGGGGGCCCCAGCATTTT. This sequence encodes CSASRATGGPQHF.

This clone has only a few counts. J is TRBJ2-2 and V is TRBV5-4, with 15 bases lining up with TRBD2. J was trimmed by 5 bases and V by 5 bases; bases with no gene match: 4. The CDR3 loop spans 16 amino acids. CDR1 is SGHNT and CDR2 is YYREEE in the germline V gene (reference sequence). As DNA, the CDR3 is TGTGCCAGCAGGCAGGGACTAGCGGGGGGAACCGGGGAGCTGTTTTTT. Its protein product is CASRQGLAGGTGELFF.

The rearrangement uses TRBV6-6 and TRBJ2-3; TRBD2 agrees at 8 bases. The CDR3 has 16 amino acids. Germline V gives CDR1 MNHNY, CDR2 SVGAGI (reference sequence). J gave up 3 bases and V 7 bases, and 12 bases lay outside the gene matches. The CDR3 DNA is TGTGCCAGCATTCCGGGGGGGCAGGGGTGGACAGATACGCAGTATTTT. This sequence encodes CASIPGGQGWTDTQYF.

The chain combines TRBV19 with TRBJ1-5; 12 bases fit TRBD1. The V gene's germline CDR1 is LNHDA and CDR2 SQIVND (reference sequence). V dropped 8 bases and J dropped 2; count of bases not matched to a gene: 1. The CDR3 sequence is 14 residues long. As DNA, the CDR3 is TGTGCCAGTGGGACAGGGGGCGGCAATCAGCCCCAGCATTTT. It translates to CASGTGGGNQPQHF.

The chain links TRBV9 to TRBJ2-1; 11 bases match TRBD2. The trim removed 0 bases at V and 9 bases at J, leaving 5 bases unmatched. Germline values: CDR1 SGDLS, CDR2 YYNGEE. The CDR3 runs 15 residues. CDR3 in DNA: TGTGCCAGCAGCGTAGGTACTAGCGGGGGTGGTGAGCAGTTCTTC. It is translated as CASSVGTSGGGEQFF. Full variable domain (remainder filled in from reference TRBV9 and TRBJ2-1): DSGVTQTPKHLITATGQRVTLRCSPRSGDLSVYWYQQSLDQGLQFLIQYYNGEERAKGNILERFSAQQFPDLHSELNLSSLELGDSALYFCASSVGTSGGGEQFFGPGTRLTVL.